Listed below are T cell receptor beta chains from one sample, sequenced in a study of blood T cell repertoires in COVID-19. Using immunoSEQ multiplex PCR, the repertoire was profiled, and TCRdb retains in-frame clones only, with some absent. Seen here are about 190,000 clones, roughly 81% observed once, and the top ten hold approximately 12%. Sequencing used peripheral blood. These receptors came from a woman older than 75 with COVID-19, enrolled during active disease. The CDR3 runs from the conserved cysteine through the conserved F or W. The D gene is left open where the match is weak. Clone size is given for some rows only: seen once, a few or many times, or a class if the clone is expanded.

V: TRBV5-5; size: .; J: TRBJ2-2; D: TRBD2; CDR3: CASSWGLAGGAGELFF; DNA: TGTGCCAGCAGCTGGGGACTAGCGGGAGGGGCCGGGGAGCTGTTTTTT
V: TRBV6-5; size: .; J: TRBJ2-5; D: .; CDR3: CASSTIQGRRETQYF; DNA: TGTGCCAGCAGTACCATACAGGGGAGGCGGGAGACCCAGTACTTC
V: TRBV7-3; size: .; J: TRBJ2-7; D: .; CDR3: CASSLTGGGRYEQYF; DNA: TGTGCCAGCAGCTTAACCGGGGGAGGACGCTACGAGCAGTACTTC
V: TRBV9; size: .; J: TRBJ2-5; D: TRBD2; CDR3: CASSRGRAGQETQYF; DNA: TGTGCCAGCAGCCGAGGGAGGGCGGGACAAGAGACCCAGTACTTC
V: TRBV5-4; size: .; J: TRBJ2-3; D: .; CDR3: CASTGADTQYF; DNA: TGTGCCAGCACAGGGGCAGATACGCAGTATTTT
V: TRBV9; size: .; J: TRBJ2-3; D: .; CDR3: CASSAGFTDTQYF; DNA: TGTGCCAGCAGCGCTGGCTTCACAGATACGCAGTATTTT
V: TRBV5-1; size: .; J: TRBJ2-7; D: .; CDR3: CASSLVSGVRYEQYF; DNA: TGCGCCAGCAGCTTGGTGTCAGGGGTCCGCTACGAGCAGTACTTC
V: TRBV11-3; size: .; J: TRBJ2-7; D: .; CDR3: CASSLDHARGLPYEQYF; DNA: TGTGCCAGCAGCTTAGATCATGCCAGGGGTCTTCCCTACGAGCAGTACTTC
V: TRBV6-6; size: .; J: TRBJ2-3; D: TRBD2; CDR3: CASSLPGRGDTQYF; DNA: TGTGCCAGCAGTTTACCCGGGAGGGGAGATACGCAGTATTTT
V: TRBV2; size: few; J: TRBJ1-3; D: .; CDR3: CASSDRGRRSGNTIYF; DNA: TGTGCCAGCAGTGACAGGGGTCGACGCTCTGGAAACACCATATATTTT
V: TRBV18; size: .; J: TRBJ1-2; D: TRBD1; CDR3: CASSPGQQNYGYTF; DNA: TGTGCCAGCTCCCCGGGACAGCAGAACTATGGCTACACCTTC
V: TRBV19; size: .; J: TRBJ1-1; D: .; CDR3: CASSGQGGEAFF; DNA: TGTGCCAGTAGTGGGCAGGGCGGTGAAGCTTTCTTT
V: TRBV2; size: .; J: TRBJ1-2; D: .; CDR3: CASSVTGVGYGYTF; DNA: TGTGCCAGCAGTGTAACAGGAGTCGGCTATGGCTACACCTTC
V: TRBV24-1; size: .; J: TRBJ1-2; D: .; CDR3: CATSEADYGYTF; DNA: TGTGCCACCAGTGAGGCAGACTATGGCTACACCTTC
V: TRBV28; size: .; J: TRBJ1-4; D: .; CDR3: CASSSPTGDEKLFF; DNA: TGTGCCAGCAGTTCCCCCACGGGGGATGAAAAACTGTTTTTT
V: TRBV5-4; size: .; J: TRBJ2-2; D: .; CDR3: CASASEYTGELFF; DNA: TGTGCCAGCGCTAGCGAATACACCGGGGAGCTGTTTTTT
V: TRBV7-2; size: .; J: TRBJ1-1; D: .; CDR3: CASSLRGNTEAFF; DNA: TGTGCCAGCAGCTTAAGGGGGAACACTGAAGCTTTCTTT
V: TRBV5-1; size: once; J: TRBJ1-1; D: .; CDR3: CASSLNPQGTEAFF; DNA: TGCGCCAGCAGCTTGAATCCCCAGGGGACTGAAGCTTTCTTT
V: TRBV19; size: .; J: TRBJ2-5; D: TRBD2; CDR3: CASSTPGLAGQETQYF; DNA: TGTGCCAGTAGTACCCCCGGACTAGCGGGGCAAGAGACCCAGTACTTC
V: TRBV10-3; size: .; J: TRBJ2-3; D: .; CDR3: CAISGLASTADTQYF; DNA: TGTGCCATCAGTGGTTTGGCTAGCACCGCAGATACGCAGTATTTT